What follows are 20 T cell receptor beta chains derived from one specimen sequenced in a study of beta chain features in type 1 diabetes. No antigen has been assigned to these receptors. Notes on the study in general: Within each of all four CD4+ subsets, Type 1 diabetes patients had TCRB CDR3s that were moderately but significantly shorter.

Since all of the isolated RNA was reverse transcribed, expressed TCRB transcripts were what got sequenced. Libraries were prepared by immunoSEQ multiplex PCR; TCRdb keeps only in-frame clonotypes and omits some of them. In the table there are 500,000 to 800,000 clones, around 12% of which are singletons. Specimen: naive CD4+ T cells from blood. These TCRs come from a man aged 25 to 45 with type 1 diabetes.

This clone was seen more than once but under ten times. V is TRBV27 and J is TRBJ1-6; TRBD1 aligns across 9 bases. This CDR3 spans 19 amino acids. Looked up from germline, CDR1 is MNHEY and CDR2 is SMNVEV (reference sequence). V dropped 4 bases and J dropped 0; count of bases not matched to a gene: 10. CDR3 DNA: TGTGCCAGCAGTTCCGGGACAGGGTTTCGAAGCTCCTATAATTCACCCCTCCACTTT. This gives the protein CASSSGTGFRSSYNSPLHF.

V is TRBV9 and J is TRBJ2-7; D call uncertain. V was clipped by 0 bases and J by 7 bases, with 11 bases between them. Germline V gives CDR1 SGDLS, CDR2 YYNGEE. The CDR3 contains 13 residues. This CDR3 reads CASSVVRSWEQYF. CDR3 in DNA: TGTGCCAGCAGCGTAGTTCGGAGTTGGGAGCAGTACTTC.

The rearrangement links TRBV9 to TRBJ2-3, with D maybe TRBD2 (6 bases). Trimming stripped 1 base from V and 0 bases from J, with 12 bases between. The CDR3 loop spans 16 amino acids. Germline lookup yields CDR1 SGDLS and CDR2 YYNGEE. The CDR3 DNA is TGTGCCAGCAGCGTATACGGGGGAACTAGCACAGATACGCAGTATTTT. This translates into CASSVYGGTSTDTQYF.

This clone was seen more than once but under ten times. Other DNA sequences in this specimen translate into the identical CDR3. The CDR3 bases are TGTGCCAGCAGCCCCGGACTAGCGGACAATGAGCAGTTCTTC. It encodes CASSPGLADNEQFF. This chain joins TRBV9 and TRBJ2-1; 10 bases map to TRBD2. This CDR3 has 14 amino acids. Germline loops: CDR1 SGDLS, CDR2 YYNGEE. V trimming: 4 bases; J trimming: 5 bases; junction bases outside the gene matches: 3.

This rearrangement joins TRBV9 to TRBJ2-7, with 9 positions matching TRBD1. The CDR3 loop spans 14 amino acids. Germline-derived CDR1 and CDR2 are SGDLS and YYNGEE. The trim removed 3 bases at V and 7 bases at J, leaving 8 bases unmatched. The CDR3 reads CASSARDRAGEQYF. CDR3 in DNA: TGTGCCAGCAGCGCTAGGGACAGGGCGGGAGAGCAGTACTTC. The complete variable domain, with remaining parts taken from reference TRBV9 and TRBJ2-7, reads DSGVTQTPKHLITATGQRVTLRCSPRSGDLSVYWYQQSLDQGLQFLIQYYNGEERAKGNILERFSAQQFPDLHSELNLSSLELGDSALYFCASSARDRAGEQYFGPGTRLTVT.

The chain joins TRBV4-3 to TRBJ2-5, with TRBD1 identical over 7 bases. J was trimmed by 2 bases and V by 3 bases; bases with no gene match: 3. The CDR3 has 14 amino acids. Germline lookup yields CDR1 LGHNA and CDR2 YSLEER. CDR3 sequence: CASSQGQSQETQYF. As DNA, the CDR3 is TGCGCCAGCAGCCAGGGACAGTCGCAAGAGACCCAGTACTTC.

The rearrangement links TRBV2 to TRBJ2-1; D tentatively fits TRBD1 or TRBD2 (5 bases each). The CDR3 is made up of 17 amino acids. The ends were cut back, 7 bases at V and 1 base at J, with 20 bases in the middle. The germline V gene encodes CDR1 SNHLY and CDR2 FYNNEI. CDR3 bases: TGTGCCAGCAAAGGGACGGGCCTTTGGGAGTCCTACAATGAGCAGTTCTTC. Translated: CASKGTGLWESYNEQFF.

V and J are TRBV19 and TRBJ2-7; weak D call: TRBD1 (5 bases). CDR3 length equals 17 residues. Trimming shortened V by 3 bases and J by 2 bases, and 20 bases separated the two germline ends. In germline, CDR1 is LNHDA, CDR2 SQIVND (reference sequence). DNA of the CDR3: TGTGCCAGTAGTATGGGGCAGGGAAGGTTGGATGCCTACGAGCAGTACTTC. Translated, it gives CASSMGQGRLDAYEQYF.

This clone appeared a few times. This chain links TRBV9 with TRBJ2-1, with D possibly matching TRBD2 (5 bases). Germline loops: CDR1 SGDLS, CDR2 YYNGEE. Trimming took off 0 bases at V and 2 bases at J, with 18 bases between the two ends. This CDR3 has 18 residues. The CDR3 nucleotides read TGTGCCAGCAGCGTAGGAAACAGCCGGACTGCCACCTACAATGAGCAGTTCTTC. Translation gives CASSVGNSRTATYNEQFF.

This rearrangement joins TRBV18 to TRBJ1-2; a possible D gene is TRBD1 (5 bases). Germline V lookup: CDR1 KGHSH, CDR2 LQKENI. The CDR3 spans 14 residues. Trimming took 2 bases from V and 3 from J, leaving 10 bases between them. The CDR3 bases are TGTGCCAGCTCACCAGTCAGGGAACACTATGGCTACACCTTC. Encoded protein: CASSPVREHYGYTF.

This clone was counted only a few times. The V gene is TRBV19, the J gene TRBJ2-1; D is perhaps TRBD1 (6 bases). The CDR3 is made up of 15 amino acids. The germline V gene encodes CDR1 LNHDA and CDR2 SQIVND (reference sequence). Trimming shortened V by 1 base and J by 6 bases, and 13 bases separated the two germline ends. The CDR3 bases are TGTGCCAGTAGTATAGCCCGGACAGACCGCAATGAGCAGTTCTTC. Amino acid sequence: CASSIARTDRNEQFF.

V is TRBV30 and J is TRBJ2-1, with 10 bases identical to TRBD2. CDR1 is GTSNPN, CDR2 SVGIG, per germline (reference sequence). There are 14 residues in the CDR3. The junction had 6 bases not matched to a gene; V was cut back by 2 bases and J by 8 bases. CDR3 nucleotide sequence: TGTGCCTGGAGTTTAGCGGGGGGCTCTGATGAGCAGTTCTTC. Encoded protein: CAWSLAGGSDEQFF.

CDR3 protein: CATSQGDYGYTF. The CDR3 coding sequence is TGTGCCACCAGTCAGGGAGACTATGGCTACACCTTC. The gene calls are TRBV7-9 and TRBJ1-2; D is perhaps TRBD1 (5 bases). Per germline, CDR1 SEHNR and CDR2 FQNEAQ (reference sequence). The CDR3 runs 12 residues. Trimming removed 10 bases at V and 3 bases at J, with 12 bases between.

This clone has just a few counts. This sequence joins TRBV7-8 and TRBJ2-2; 7 nucleotides line up with TRBD1. This CDR3 comprises 17 residues. The ends lost 3 bases at V and 4 bases at J; junction bases unmatched: 11. Looked up from germline, CDR1 is SGHVS and CDR2 is FQNEAQ. CDR3 protein: CASSLVPGTVGTGELFF. CDR3 coding DNA: TGTGCCAGCAGCTTGGTCCCTGGGACAGTGGGCACCGGGGAGCTGTTTTTT.

This clone was seen a few times. The gene calls are TRBV9 and TRBJ1-1; 10 bases line up with TRBD1. With 3 bases clipped from V and 3 bases from J, the junction kept 2 bases outside the gene matches. The CDR3 length is 14 residues. Germline V gene data show CDR1 as SGDLS and CDR2 as YYNGEE. The DNA for the CDR3 is TGTGCCAGCAGCGGACAGGGGGCGGACACTGAAGCTTTCTTT. This encodes CASSGQGADTEAFF.

The sample holds a few counts of this clone. The CDR3 protein is CASNRQGERETQYF. The CDR3 DNA reads TGTGCCAGTAACCGGCAGGGAGAGCGAGAGACCCAGTACTTC. The chain carries TRBV19 and TRBJ2-5; D assignment may be TRBD1 or TRBD2 (5 bases each). The CDR3 extends over 14 amino acids. From germline, CDR1 is LNHDA and CDR2 SQIVND (reference sequence). With 7 bases removed from V and 4 bases from J, the gap between germline ends came to 16 bases.

The CDR3 is CASNGGDPSYNEQFF. The CDR3 coding sequence is TGTGCCAGCAACGGCGGGGATCCCTCCTACAATGAGCAGTTCTTC. The rearrangement joins TRBV6-5 to TRBJ2-1; possibly TRBD2 for D (6 bases). Germline values: CDR1 MNHEY, CDR2 SVGAGI. V was trimmed by 7 bases and J by 0 bases, leaving 13 bases between them. The CDR3 contains 15 residues.

This chain connects TRBV7-9 to TRBJ2-1; no definite D call. The CDR3 length is 14 residues. Germline CDR1 is SEHNR and CDR2 is FQNEAQ (reference sequence). V was clipped by 2 bases and J by 9 bases, with 14 bases between them. CDR3 residues: CASSLQDGLGEQFF. CDR3 bases: TGTGCCAGCAGCTTACAAGACGGATTGGGTGAGCAGTTCTTC.

V usage is TRBV9 and J usage is TRBJ1-6, with D possibly TRBD1 on 6 matching bases. This CDR3 spans 16 amino acids. V lost 4 bases and J 7 bases, leaving 18 bases between the germline ends. The germline CDR1 and CDR2 sequences are SGDLS and YYNGEE. The CDR3 sequence is CASSPRVGGTNSPLHF. CDR3 sequence (DNA): TGTGCCAGCAGCCCCCGTGTAGGGGGAACGAATTCACCCCTCCACTTT.

This clone was found a few times. The chain recombines TRBV9 with TRBJ2-1, with D perhaps being TRBD1 or TRBD2 (6 bases each). This CDR3 has 15 amino acids. The V gene lost 7 bases and the J gene lost 9 bases, with 23 bases spanning the gap. From germline, CDR1 is SGDLS and CDR2 YYNGEE. The CDR3 spells CASSARGGLKGEQFF. The CDR3 DNA sequence: TGTGCCAGCTCAGCGAGAGGGGGGCTAAAGGGTGAGCAGTTCTTC.